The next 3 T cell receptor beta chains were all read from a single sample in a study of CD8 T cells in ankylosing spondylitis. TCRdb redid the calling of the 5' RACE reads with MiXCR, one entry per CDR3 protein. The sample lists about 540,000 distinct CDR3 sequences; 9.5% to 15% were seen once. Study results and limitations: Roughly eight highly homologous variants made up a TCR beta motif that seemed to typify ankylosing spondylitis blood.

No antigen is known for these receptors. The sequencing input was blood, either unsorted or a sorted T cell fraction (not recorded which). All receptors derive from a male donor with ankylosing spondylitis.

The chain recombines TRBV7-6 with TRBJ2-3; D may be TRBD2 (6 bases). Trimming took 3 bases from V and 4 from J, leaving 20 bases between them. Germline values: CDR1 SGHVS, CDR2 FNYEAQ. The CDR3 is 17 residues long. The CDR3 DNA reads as TGTGCCAGCAGCTTTAGTCTGGGGGGACTGGCGGCAGATACGCAGTATTTT. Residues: CASSFSLGGLAADTQYF.

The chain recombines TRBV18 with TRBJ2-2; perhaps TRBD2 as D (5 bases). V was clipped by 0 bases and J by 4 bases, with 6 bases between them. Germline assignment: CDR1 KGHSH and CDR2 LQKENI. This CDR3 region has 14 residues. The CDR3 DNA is TGTGCCAGCTCACCACCGGGGAGCACCGGGGAGCTGTTTTTT. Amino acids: CASSPPGSTGELFF.

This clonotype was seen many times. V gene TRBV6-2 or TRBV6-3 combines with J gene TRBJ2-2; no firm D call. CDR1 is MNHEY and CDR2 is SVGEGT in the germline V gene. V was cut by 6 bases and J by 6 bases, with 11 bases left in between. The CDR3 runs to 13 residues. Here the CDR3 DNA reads TGTGCCAGCAGCCAAGACTGGGCCGGGGAGCTGTTTTTT. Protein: CASSQDWAGELFF.